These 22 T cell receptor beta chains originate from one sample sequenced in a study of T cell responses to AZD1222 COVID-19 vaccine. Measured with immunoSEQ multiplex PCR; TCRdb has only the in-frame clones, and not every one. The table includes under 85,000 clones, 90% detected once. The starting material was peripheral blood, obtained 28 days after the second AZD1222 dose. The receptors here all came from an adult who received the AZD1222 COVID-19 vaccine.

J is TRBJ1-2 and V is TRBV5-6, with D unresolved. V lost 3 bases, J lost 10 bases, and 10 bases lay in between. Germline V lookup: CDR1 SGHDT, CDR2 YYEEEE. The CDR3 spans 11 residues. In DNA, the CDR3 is TGTGCCAGCAGCTCTGAGGCCGCCTACACCTTC. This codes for CASSSEAAYTF.

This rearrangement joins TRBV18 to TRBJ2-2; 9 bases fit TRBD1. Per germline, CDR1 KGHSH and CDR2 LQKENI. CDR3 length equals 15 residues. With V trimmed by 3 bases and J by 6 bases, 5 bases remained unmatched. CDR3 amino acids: CASSPTGTGPGELFF. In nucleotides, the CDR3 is TGTGCCAGCTCACCGACCGGGACAGGGCCCGGGGAGCTGTTTTTT.

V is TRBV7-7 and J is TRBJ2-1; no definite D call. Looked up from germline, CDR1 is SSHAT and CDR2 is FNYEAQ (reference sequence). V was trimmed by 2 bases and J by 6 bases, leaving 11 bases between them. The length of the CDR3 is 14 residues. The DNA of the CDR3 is TGTGCCAGCAGCTTACGGGTCAGCAGCAATGAGCAGTTCTTC. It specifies CASSLRVSSNEQFF. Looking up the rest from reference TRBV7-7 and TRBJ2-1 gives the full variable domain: GAGVSQSPRYKVTKRGQDVTLRCDPISSHATLYWYQQALGQGPEFLTYFNYEAQPDKSGLPSDRFSAERPEGSISTLTIQRTEQRDSAMYRCASSLRVSSNEQFFGPGTRLTVL.

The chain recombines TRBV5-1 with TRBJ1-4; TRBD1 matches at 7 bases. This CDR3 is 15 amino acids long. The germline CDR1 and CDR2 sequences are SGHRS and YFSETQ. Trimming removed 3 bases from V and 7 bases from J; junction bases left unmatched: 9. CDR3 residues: CASSWGQPNAEKLFF. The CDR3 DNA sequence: TGCGCCAGCAGCTGGGGACAGCCGAACGCTGAAAAACTGTTTTTT.

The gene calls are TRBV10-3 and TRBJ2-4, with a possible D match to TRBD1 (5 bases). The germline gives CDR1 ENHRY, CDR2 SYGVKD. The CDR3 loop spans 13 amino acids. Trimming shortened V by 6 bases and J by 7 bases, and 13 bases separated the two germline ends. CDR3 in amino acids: CAIRSGGANIQYF. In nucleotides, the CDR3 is TGTGCCATCAGGTCCGGTGGGGCTAACATTCAGTACTTC.

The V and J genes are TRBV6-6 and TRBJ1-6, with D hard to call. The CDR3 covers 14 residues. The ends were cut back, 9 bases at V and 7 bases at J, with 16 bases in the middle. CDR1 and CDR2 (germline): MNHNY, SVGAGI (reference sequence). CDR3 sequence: CASSTTAGNSPLHF. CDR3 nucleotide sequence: TGTGCCAGTTCCACAACTGCGGGGAATTCACCCCTCCACTTT.

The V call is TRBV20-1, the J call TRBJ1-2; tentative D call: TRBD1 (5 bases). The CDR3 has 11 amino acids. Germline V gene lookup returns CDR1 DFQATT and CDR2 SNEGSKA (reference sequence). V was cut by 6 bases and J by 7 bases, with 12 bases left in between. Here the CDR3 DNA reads TGCAGTGCCCGGGGGTTGGTTGGCTACACCTTC. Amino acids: CSARGLVGYTF.

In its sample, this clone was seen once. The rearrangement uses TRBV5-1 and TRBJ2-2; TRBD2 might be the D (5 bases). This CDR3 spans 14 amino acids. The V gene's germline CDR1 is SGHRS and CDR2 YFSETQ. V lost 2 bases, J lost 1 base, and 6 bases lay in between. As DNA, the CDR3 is TGCGCCAGCAGCTTCAGCGGGAACACCGGGGAGCTGTTTTTT. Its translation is CASSFSGNTGELFF. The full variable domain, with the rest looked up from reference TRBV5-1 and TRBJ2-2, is KAGVTQTPRYLIKTRGQQVTLSCSPISGHRSVSWYQQTPGQGLQFLFEYFSETQRNKGNFPGRFSGRQFSNSRSEMNVSTLELGDSALYLCASSFSGNTGELFFGEGSRLTVL.

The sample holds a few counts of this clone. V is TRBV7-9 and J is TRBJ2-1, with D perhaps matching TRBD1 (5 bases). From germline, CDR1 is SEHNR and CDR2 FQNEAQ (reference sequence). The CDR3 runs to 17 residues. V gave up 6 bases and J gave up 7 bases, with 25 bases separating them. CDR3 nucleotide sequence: TGTGCCAGCAGTCCTCTCCGTGGCCGGGCAGGGCGGAATGAGCAGTTCTTC. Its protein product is CASSPLRGRAGRNEQFF.

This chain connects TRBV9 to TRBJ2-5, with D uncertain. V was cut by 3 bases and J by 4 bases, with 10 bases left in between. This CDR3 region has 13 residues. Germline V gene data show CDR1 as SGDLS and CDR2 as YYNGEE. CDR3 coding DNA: TGTGCCAGCAGCGCCTTTATAGGAGAGACCCAGTACTTC. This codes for CASSAFIGETQYF.

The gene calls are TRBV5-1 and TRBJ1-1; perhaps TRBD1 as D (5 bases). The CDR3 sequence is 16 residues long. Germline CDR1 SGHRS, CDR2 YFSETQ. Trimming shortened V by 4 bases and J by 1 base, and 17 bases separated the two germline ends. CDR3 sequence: CASSPRDSTSNTEAFF. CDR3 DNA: TGCGCCAGCAGCCCCCGCGACAGCACATCGAACACTGAAGCTTTCTTT.

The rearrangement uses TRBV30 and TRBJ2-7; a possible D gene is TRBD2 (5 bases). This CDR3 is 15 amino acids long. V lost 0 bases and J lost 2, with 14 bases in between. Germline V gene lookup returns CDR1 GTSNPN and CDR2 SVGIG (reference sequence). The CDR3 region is CAWSVGSGIPYEQYF. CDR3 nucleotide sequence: TGTGCCTGGAGTGTGGGGTCGGGGATACCCTACGAGCAGTACTTC.

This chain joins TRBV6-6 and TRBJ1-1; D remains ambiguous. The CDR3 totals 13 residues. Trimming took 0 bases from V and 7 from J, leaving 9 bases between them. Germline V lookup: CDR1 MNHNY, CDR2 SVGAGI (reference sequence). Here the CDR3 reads CASSYSSLIEAFF. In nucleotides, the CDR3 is TGTGCCAGCAGTTACTCGTCCCTTATTGAAGCTTTCTTT.

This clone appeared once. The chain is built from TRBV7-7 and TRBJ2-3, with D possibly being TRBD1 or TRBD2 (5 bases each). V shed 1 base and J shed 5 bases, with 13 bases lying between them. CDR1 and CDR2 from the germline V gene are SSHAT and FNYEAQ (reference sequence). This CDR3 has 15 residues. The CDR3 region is CASSLGFGTGDTQYF. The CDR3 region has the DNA TGTGCCAGCAGCTTAGGGTTCGGGACCGGAGATACGCAGTATTTT.

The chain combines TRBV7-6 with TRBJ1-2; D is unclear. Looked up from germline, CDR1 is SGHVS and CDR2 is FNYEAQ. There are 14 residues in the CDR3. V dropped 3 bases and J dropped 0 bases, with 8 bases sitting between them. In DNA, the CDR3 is TGTGCCAGCAGCTTGTGGCAGACTAACTATGGCTACACCTTC. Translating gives CASSLWQTNYGYTF.

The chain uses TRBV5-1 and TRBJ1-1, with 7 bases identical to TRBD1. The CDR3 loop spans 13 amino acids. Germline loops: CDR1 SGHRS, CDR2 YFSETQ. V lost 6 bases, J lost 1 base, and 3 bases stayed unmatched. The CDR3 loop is CASKEGANTEAFF. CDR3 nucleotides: TGCGCCAGCAAGGAGGGGGCGAACACTGAAGCTTTCTTT.

CDR3 residues: CASSLEAEAYEQYF. CDR3 DNA: TGTGCCAGCAGCTTGGAGGCCGAAGCCTACGAGCAGTACTTC. The gene calls are TRBV5-5 and TRBJ2-7; D call uncertain. The CDR3 length is 14 residues. The germline V gene has CDR1 SGHKS and CDR2 YYEKEE (reference sequence). The V end lost 0 bases, the J end lost 2 bases, and 9 bases lay between the germline ends.

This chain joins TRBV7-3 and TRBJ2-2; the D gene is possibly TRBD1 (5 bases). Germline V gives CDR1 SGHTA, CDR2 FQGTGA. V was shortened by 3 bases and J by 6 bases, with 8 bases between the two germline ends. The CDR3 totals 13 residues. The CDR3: CASSLTAPGELFF. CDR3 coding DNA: TGTGCCAGCAGCTTGACAGCACCCGGGGAGCTGTTTTTT.

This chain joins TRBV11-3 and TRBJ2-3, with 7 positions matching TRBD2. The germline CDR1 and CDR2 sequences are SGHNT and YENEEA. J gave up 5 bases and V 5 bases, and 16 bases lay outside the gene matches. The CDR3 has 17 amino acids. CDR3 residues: CASSPGQGGRSVDTQYF. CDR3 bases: TGTGCCAGCAGCCCAGGGCAGGGCGGGAGAAGCGTAGATACGCAGTATTTT.

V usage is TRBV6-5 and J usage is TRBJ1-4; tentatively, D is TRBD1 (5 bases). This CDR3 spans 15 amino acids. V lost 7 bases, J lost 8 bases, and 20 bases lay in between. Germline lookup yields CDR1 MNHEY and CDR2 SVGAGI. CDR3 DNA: TGTGCCAGCAAAACTCGACCAGCAAGGGACGAAAAACTGTTTTTT. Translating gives CASKTRPARDEKLFF.

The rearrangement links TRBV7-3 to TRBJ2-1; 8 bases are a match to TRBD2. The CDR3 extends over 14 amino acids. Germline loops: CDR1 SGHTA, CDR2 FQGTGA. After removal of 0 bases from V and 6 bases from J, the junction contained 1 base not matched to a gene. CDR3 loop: CASSLTAGGNEQFF. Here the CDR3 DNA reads TGTGCCAGCAGCTTAACTGCGGGGGGCAATGAGCAGTTCTTC.

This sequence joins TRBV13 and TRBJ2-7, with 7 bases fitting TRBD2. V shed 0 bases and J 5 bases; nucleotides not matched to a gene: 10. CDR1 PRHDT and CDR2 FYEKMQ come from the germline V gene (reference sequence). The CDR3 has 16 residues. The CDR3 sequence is CASSLGLLLAKNEQYF. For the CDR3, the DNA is TGTGCCAGCAGCTTAGGACTTCTACTAGCGAAGAACGAGCAGTACTTC.